The 24 T cell receptor beta chains below come from one sample, sequenced in a study of cytomegalovirus exposure and HLA in healthy donors. A multiplex PCR was run with 60 Vbeta primers and 13 Jbeta primers. TCRdb's copy holds only in-frame clones and misses some; the assay was immunoSEQ multiplex PCR. Of about 68,000 clones listed, approximately 78% are singletons. Source material: PBMCs. The source of these receptors is a human donor in good health.

The rearrangement links TRBV27 to TRBJ2-5; D remains ambiguous. The J call is uncertain, as TRBJ2-7 better fits the DNA end. CDR3 length: 13 residues. Germline-derived CDR1 and CDR2 are MNHEY and SMNVEV (reference sequence). The CDR3 protein is CASSWSGNYEQYF. The CDR3 DNA reads TGTGCCAGCAGTTGGTCCGGAAACTACGAGCAGTACTTC.

The rearrangement joins TRBV6-6 to TRBJ2-7, with D maybe TRBD1 (6 bases). The CDR3 loop spans 15 amino acids. Germline values: CDR1 MNHNY, CDR2 SVGAGI (reference sequence). Trimming left V 6 bases short and J 0 bases short, with 15 bases between. In nucleotides, the CDR3 is TGTGCCAGCAGAGTCAGTAGGGGGAGCTCCTACGAGCAGTACTTC. This gives the protein CASRVSRGSSYEQYF.

This clone showed up just a few times. This CDR3 reads CSVETETQSYGYTF. In DNA, the CDR3 is TGCAGCGTAGAGACAGAGACCCAGAGCTATGGCTACACCTTC. The chain carries TRBV29-1 and TRBJ1-2; D possibly corresponds to TRBD1 (5 bases). The CDR3 has 14 residues. From germline, CDR1 is SQVTM and CDR2 ANQGSEA. Trimming pared 6 bases from V and 4 bases from J, leaving 18 bases between.

This sequence joins TRBV10-1 and TRBJ2-3; D might be TRBD2 (6 bases). Trimming pared 8 bases from V and 2 bases from J, leaving 14 bases between. The CDR3 extends over 14 amino acids. In germline, CDR1 is WNHNN, CDR2 SYGVQD (reference sequence). CDR3 DNA: TGCGCCAGCCAAGGACTACCCAACACAGATACGCAGTATTTT. Protein product: CASQGLPNTDTQYF.

This clone was seen a few times. V and J are TRBV9 and TRBJ1-6, with a weak D call TRBD1 (6 bases). The length of the CDR3 is 17 residues. Germline CDR1 and CDR2: SGDLS and YYNGEE. The V end lost 0 bases, the J end lost 0 bases, and 10 bases lay between the germline ends. The chain's CDR3 is CASSVGGRHSYNSPLHF. CDR3 DNA sequence: TGTGCCAGCAGCGTAGGGGGGCGTCACTCCTATAATTCACCCCTCCACTTT. The full variable domain, rest sourced from reference TRBV9 and TRBJ1-6, is DSGVTQTPKHLITATGQRVTLRCSPRSGDLSVYWYQQSLDQGLQFLIQYYNGEERAKGNILERFSAQQFPDLHSELNLSSLELGDSALYFCASSVGGRHSYNSPLHFGNGTRLTVT.

The V gene is TRBV18, the J gene TRBJ2-3, with TRBD1 identical over 7 bases. Germline CDR1 and CDR2: KGHSH and LQKENI. The CDR3 runs 15 residues. V dropped 5 bases and J dropped 2; count of bases not matched to a gene: 7. The CDR3 reads CASSAGTAYTDTQYF. The CDR3 nucleotides are TGTGCCAGCTCAGCCGGGACAGCCTACACAGATACGCAGTATTTT.

The V and J genes are TRBV19 and TRBJ2-3, with 9 nucleotides matching TRBD1. The CDR3 is 14 residues long. Germline trimming cut 7 bases from V and 3 bases from J; bases unmatched to any gene: 5. In germline, CDR1 is LNHDA, CDR2 SQIVND (reference sequence). CDR3: CASKEGQGTDTQYF. The DNA for the CDR3 is TGTGCCAGTAAGGAGGGACAGGGAACAGATACGCAGTATTTT. The entire variable domain, with the rest obtained from reference TRBV19 and TRBJ2-3, is as follows: DGGITQSPKYLFRKEGQNVTLSCEQNLNHDAMYWYRQDPGQGLRLIYYSQIVNDFQKGDIAEGYSVSREKKESFPLTVTSAQKNPTAFYLCASKEGQGTDTQYFGPGTRLTVL.

The V call is TRBV6-5, the J call TRBJ2-5; perhaps TRBD2 as D (6 bases). This CDR3 has 12 amino acids. CDR1 MNHEY and CDR2 SVGAGI come from the germline V gene. Trimming cost V 8 bases and J 1 base, with 8 bases left between them. CDR3 nucleotides: TGTGCCAGCCGGGACTTCCAAGAGACCCAGTACTTC. It encodes CASRDFQETQYF.

The chain employs TRBV6-5 and TRBJ1-1; TRBD1 might be the D (6 bases). The V end was cut by 8 bases, the J end by 0 bases, with 13 bases between. The CDR3 is 14 amino acids. CDR1 and CDR2 from the germline V gene are MNHEY and SVGAGI. This CDR3 reads CASLRTALNTEAFF. CDR3 sequence (DNA): TGTGCCAGCCTGAGGACAGCGCTGAACACTGAAGCTTTCTTT.

In its sample, this clone was seen once. V gene TRBV18 combines with J gene TRBJ1-1; the D is unclear. Germline V gene sequence: CDR1 KGHSH, CDR2 LQKENI. Trimming cost V 3 bases and J 0 bases, with 8 bases left between them. The CDR3 length is 14 residues. The CDR3 region has the DNA TGTGCCAGCTCACCTGCCGGGATGAACACTGAAGCTTTCTTT. Translated, it gives CASSPAGMNTEAFF. Based on the CDR3 plus reference TRBV18 and TRBJ1-1, the full variable domain is NAGVMQNPRHLVRRRGQEARLRCSPMKGHSHVYWYRQLPEEGLKFMVYLQKENIIDESGMPKERFSAEFPKEGPSILRIQQVVRGDSAAYFCASSPAGMNTEAFFGQGTRLTVV.

The table lists this clone with a few counts. The chain links TRBV2 to TRBJ1-1; a possible D gene is TRBD1 (5 bases). Germline lookup yields CDR1 SNHLY and CDR2 FYNNEI. This CDR3 comprises 14 residues. V lost 7 bases and J lost 5, with 17 bases in between. The CDR3 reads CASTLGQGVTEAFF. CDR3 sequence (DNA): TGTGCCAGCACGTTGGGTCAGGGTGTAACTGAAGCTTTCTTT.

This rearrangement joins TRBV21-1 to TRBJ1-1. TRBV21-1 is a pseudogene segment. The CDR3 covers 13 residues. For the CDR3, the DNA is TGTGCCAGCAGCAACGGGATGAACACTGAAGCTTTCTTT. It is translated as CASSNGMNTEAFF.

The V call is TRBV6-6, the J call TRBJ2-7; 12 bases are a match to TRBD2. The CDR3 loop spans 15 amino acids. The ends lost 7 bases at V and 2 bases at J; junction bases unmatched: 6. Germline CDR1 and CDR2: MNHNY and SVGAGI (reference sequence). The CDR3 reads CASKAPSGGAYEQYF. The CDR3 nucleotides read TGTGCCAGCAAAGCTCCTAGCGGGGGGGCCTACGAGCAGTACTTC.

The chain uses TRBV5-1 and TRBJ2-3, with D maybe TRBD2 (7 bases). V lost 6 bases and J lost 1, with 15 bases in between. Per germline, CDR1 SGHRS and CDR2 YFSETQ. This CDR3 has 15 amino acids. This CDR3 is CASNLGGGRTDTQYF. CDR3 DNA sequence: TGCGCCAGCAACCTAGGGGGGGGGCGCACAGATACGCAGTATTTT.

The V call is TRBV5-1, the J call TRBJ2-1; 10 positions agree with TRBD2. There are 15 residues in the CDR3. Germline CDR1 and CDR2: SGHRS and YFSETQ. The trim removed 3 bases at V and 2 bases at J, leaving 2 bases unmatched. The CDR3 here is CASSSGLAAYNEQFF. The CDR3 DNA reads TGCGCCAGCAGCTCCGGACTAGCGGCCTACAATGAGCAGTTCTTC.

The chain uses TRBV13 and TRBJ2-3, with 13 positions matching TRBD2. V gave up 5 bases and J gave up 3 bases; unmatched junction bases: 11. The CDR3 consists of 18 residues. Germline V gene sequence: CDR1 PRHDT, CDR2 FYEKMQ (reference sequence). CDR3 protein: CASSGGLAGEVWTDTQYF. CDR3 DNA: TGTGCCAGCAGCGGAGGACTAGCGGGGGAGGTTTGGACAGATACGCAGTATTTT.

The chain couples TRBV9 to TRBJ2-7; the D is unclear. V dropped 7 bases and J dropped 3 bases, with 14 bases sitting between them. The V gene's germline CDR1 is SGDLS and CDR2 YYNGEE. This CDR3 is built from 13 residues. CDR3 region: CASSGHPNYEQYF. The CDR3 coding sequence is TGTGCCAGCTCTGGGCATCCCAACTACGAGCAGTACTTC.

The chain is built from TRBV6-5 and TRBJ2-1; 16 nucleotides match TRBD2. The trim removed 4 bases at V and 13 bases at J, leaving 7 bases unmatched. The length of the CDR3 is 15 residues. Looked up from germline, CDR1 is MNHEY and CDR2 is SVGAGI. The chain's CDR3 is CASSSGTSGGARQFF. Here the CDR3 DNA reads TGTGCCAGCAGTTCCGGGACTAGCGGGGGGGCCCGACAGTTCTTC.

The chain couples TRBV27 to TRBJ2-3, with 8 bases identical to TRBD2. J gave up 4 bases and V 6 bases, and 12 bases lay outside the gene matches. In germline, CDR1 is MNHEY, CDR2 SMNVEV (reference sequence). CDR3 length: 16 amino acids. The CDR3, as DNA: TGTGCCAGCAGCCCTCGTGGGCGGGGGGTCGCAGATACGCAGTATTTT. It is translated as CASSPRGRGVADTQYF.

This chain links TRBV4-1 with TRBJ1-3; 7 bases line up with TRBD1. This CDR3 has 16 amino acids. The J segment lost 4 bases and the V segment lost 0 bases, leaving 6 bases of the junction unmatched. Germline-derived CDR1 and CDR2 are MGHRA and YSYEKL. This CDR3 reads CASSQDLGQSGNTIYF. CDR3 nucleotides: TGCGCCAGCAGCCAAGATCTGGGACAGTCAGGAAACACCATATATTTT.

CDR3 in DNA: TGCGCCAGCAGCCAAGAGGGGGCCGCGGTAAAACTGTTTTTT. It encodes CASSQEGAAVKLFF. V is TRBV4-1 and J is TRBJ1-4; possibly TRBD1 for D (6 bases). Germline V CDR1 and CDR2: MGHRA, YSYEKL. Trimming shortened V by 0 bases and J by 10 bases, and 12 bases separated the two germline ends. This CDR3 has 14 residues.

The rearrangement uses TRBV29-1 and TRBJ2-2; the D gene is possibly TRBD1 (6 bases). The CDR3 runs to 14 residues. Deletions cut 8 bases from V and 0 bases from J, with 13 bases between. CDR1 SQVTM and CDR2 ANQGSEA come from the germline V gene. The chain's CDR3 is CSSTGTTNTGELFF. The CDR3 nucleotides are TGCAGCTCCACCGGGACAACGAACACCGGGGAGCTGTTTTTT.

This clone is labeled medium-sized. The genes are TRBV7-3 and TRBJ1-1, with 9 bases lining up with TRBD1. The CDR3 is 14 residues long. Germline V gives CDR1 SGHTA, CDR2 FQGTGA. J lost 4 bases, V lost 6 bases, and 6 bases had no gene match. This CDR3 is CASRLGQGSTEAFF. CDR3 DNA: TGTGCCAGCAGATTAGGACAGGGGAGCACTGAAGCTTTCTTT.

The chain combines TRBV14 with TRBJ2-2; D is unclear. Trimming cost V 1 base and J 3 bases, with 9 bases left between them. The CDR3 length is 15 residues. Germline CDR1 is SGHDN and CDR2 is FVKESK. The CDR3 region is CASSQVWAYTGELFF. In DNA, the CDR3 is TGTGCCAGCAGCCAAGTCTGGGCGTACACCGGGGAGCTGTTTTTT.